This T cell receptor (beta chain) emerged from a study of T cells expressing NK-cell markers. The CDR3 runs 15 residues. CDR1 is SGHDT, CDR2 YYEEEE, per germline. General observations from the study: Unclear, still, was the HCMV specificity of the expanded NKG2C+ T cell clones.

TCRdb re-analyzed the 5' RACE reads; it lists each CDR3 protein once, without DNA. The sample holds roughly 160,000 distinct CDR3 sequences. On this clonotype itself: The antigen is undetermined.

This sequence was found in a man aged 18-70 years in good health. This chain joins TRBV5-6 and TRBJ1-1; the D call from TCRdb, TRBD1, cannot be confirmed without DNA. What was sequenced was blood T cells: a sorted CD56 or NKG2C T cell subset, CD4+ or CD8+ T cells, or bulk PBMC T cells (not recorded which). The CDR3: CASSSLSGAGPEAFF. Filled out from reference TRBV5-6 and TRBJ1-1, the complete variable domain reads DAGVTQSPTHLIKTRGQQVTLRCSPKSGHDTVSWYQQALGQGPQFIFQYYEEEERQRGNFPDRFSGHQFPNYSSELNVNALLLGDSALYLCASSSLSGAGPEAFFGQGTRLTVV.